These T cell receptor beta chains were read from a single sample in a study of shared T cell receptors in the human thymus. Libraries were prepared by immunoSEQ multiplex PCR; TCRdb keeps only in-frame clonotypes and omits some of them. The top ten clones hold 0.0095% to 0.013% of a sample with fewer than 700,000 clones, over 75% of them seen once. Another study also made use of these data, one on human thymus T cells.

Sample: thymocytes. These receptors all stem from a boy younger than two with a congenital heart defect. Each CDR3 is given with its conserved first and last residue. The D gene is left open where the match is weak. Clone size is shown for a subset of rows, as once, few, many or a class of expanded clone.

j_call clone_size cdr3_length v_call d_call cdr3_nt cdr3_aa
TRBJ2-5 NA 16 TRBV7-9 NA TGTGCCAGCAGCTCCCACGCAAGGGGGTTTCTCGAGACCCAGTACTTC CASSSHARGFLETQYF
TRBJ2-1 once 17 TRBV4-3 NA TGCGCCAGCAGCCAAGACCCCTGGGCGGGATCCTACAATGAGCAGTTCTTC CASSQDPWAGSYNEQFF
TRBJ2-3 NA 15 TRBV9 NA TGTGCCAGCAGCGTAGGCGGGACCTTCACAGATACGCAGTATTTT CASSVGGTFTDTQYF
TRBJ2-4 NA 15 TRBV6-5 NA TGTGCCAGCAGTTATAAGGGGATAGCCAAAAACATTCAGTACTTC CASSYKGIAKNIQYF
TRBJ2-7 NA 14 TRBV27 NA TGTGCCAGCAGTTTATCAACAGGGCACTACGAGCAGTACTTC CASSLSTGHYEQYF
TRBJ1-1 few 14 TRBV18 NA TGTGCCAGCTCACCAACAGAACCGAACACTGAAGCTTTCTTT CASSPTEPNTEAFF
TRBJ2-1 NA 13 TRBV5-6 TRBD1 TGTGCCAGCAGCAATGGGACAGGGGGTGAGCAGTTCTTC CASSNGTGGEQFF
TRBJ1-2 NA 14 TRBV5-4 NA TGTGCCAGCAGCGTAGCGGACAACCTCTATGGCTACACCTTC CASSVADNLYGYTF
TRBJ2-5 once 16 TRBV5-1 TRBD2 TGCGCCAGCAGCTTGGGACTAGCGGAAAGAGAAGAGACCCAGTACTTC CASSLGLAEREETQYF
TRBJ2-7 NA 15 TRBV5-8 TRBD2 TGTGCCAGCGGGTTATTTAGCGGGGACCGCTACGAGCAGTACTTC CASGLFSGDRYEQYF
TRBJ2-6 NA 20 TRBV27 NA TGTGCCAGCAGTCTCCGGCGACCGGGGGGCCCTAACTTTGGGGCCAACGTCCTGACTTTC CASSLRRPGGPNFGANVLTF
TRBJ2-7 NA 14 TRBV7-2 NA TGTGCCAGCAGCACCTCGGCAGGGGACTACGAGCAGTACTTC CASSTSAGDYEQYF
TRBJ1-2 few 16 TRBV27 TRBD1 TGTGCCAGCAGTTCCGCCCGGGTAAGGGGGCGGGATGGCTACACCTTC CASSSARVRGRDGYTF
TRBJ2-5 NA 13 TRBV29-1 NA TGCAGCGTTGAAATCCCCCGAGGTTGGACCCAGTACTTC CSVEIPRGWTQYF
TRBJ1-1 NA 15 TRBV19 TRBD1 TGTGCCAGTAGTACCCACAGGGGCCAGAACACTGAAGCTTTCTTT CASSTHRGQNTEAFF
TRBJ2-1 NA 18 TRBV7-9 NA TGTGCCAGCAGCCCCGACTCTGGGACTCCCAGCTCCTACAATGAGCAGTTCTTC CASSPDSGTPSSYNEQFF
TRBJ2-7 NA 17 TRBV4-1 TRBD2 TGCGCCAGCAGCCAAGACCCCTTAGCGGGAGGGCCCTACGAGCAGTACTTC CASSQDPLAGGPYEQYF
TRBJ2-3 once 18 TRBV14 TRBD2 TGTGCCAGCAGCCCACCTGGGAGGGGTCCTACTAGCACAGATACGCAGTATTTT CASSPPGRGPTSTDTQYF
TRBJ2-1 NA 14 TRBV9 TRBD2 TGTGCCAGCAGCGTGCGGGAGGGCCCGGGTGAGCAGTTCTTC CASSVREGPGEQFF
TRBJ1-2 NA 15 TRBV6-5 TRBD1 TGTGCCAGCACCTCTGGACAGGGGGCTCGGTATGGCTACACCTTC CASTSGQGARYGYTF
TRBJ2-7 NA 16 TRBV15 NA TGTGCCACCAGCAGAGATTTTGTAAAAGGGGCTTACGAGCAGTACTTC CATSRDFVKGAYEQYF
TRBJ2-6 NA 17 TRBV7-9 NA TGTGCCAGCAGCATCGGGGGAGTACACTCTGGGGCCAACGTCCTGACTTTC CASSIGGVHSGANVLTF
TRBJ2-1 NA 16 TRBV30 NA TGTGCCTACCAGACGTGGTGGGAGTACCCCTACAATGAGCAGTTCTTC CAYQTWWEYPYNEQFF
TRBJ2-3 NA 17 TRBV14 TRBD2 TGTGCCAGCAGCCAAGATAGGATAGCGGGAGAGAGAGATACGCAGTATTTT CASSQDRIAGERDTQYF
TRBJ1-5 NA 12 TRBV27 NA TGTGCCAGCAGTCCGTTGAATCAGCCCCAGCATTTT CASSPLNQPQHF
TRBJ1-3 NA 17 TRBV5-4 NA TGTGCCAGCAGCTACGGACAGCAACACTTTTCTGGAAACACCATATATTTT CASSYGQQHFSGNTIYF
TRBJ2-1 NA 11 TRBV12-5 NA TGTGCTAGCGCCCCGGGGAATGAGCAGTTCTTC CASAPGNEQFF
TRBJ1-3 NA 15 TRBV28 NA TGTGCCAGCAGTTTATCCATTAGCTCTGGAAACACCATATATTTT CASSLSISSGNTIYF
TRBJ2-6 NA 17 TRBV4-1 NA TGCGCCAGCAGCCAAGATAAACCCACAACTGGGGCCAACGTCCTGACTTTC CASSQDKPTTGANVLTF
TRBJ2-1 NA 11 TRBV20-1 NA TGCGGGTCCAGGGCAGGCAATGAGCAGTTCTTC CGSRAGNEQFF
TRBJ1-1 NA 16 TRBV6-5 NA TGTGCCAGCAGTTACTCGGCCCAGGGGTTTAACACTGAAGCTTTCTTT CASSYSAQGFNTEAFF
TRBJ1-4 NA 14 TRBV5-5 NA TGTGCCAGCAGCTTGGACAAGAGACTGACAAAACTGTTTTTT CASSLDKRLTKLFF
TRBJ2-7 NA 18 TRBV27 TRBD2 TGTGCCAGCAGTAAATATGGCCACAAGACTAGCGGGAGATACGAGCAGTACTTC CASSKYGHKTSGRYEQYF